A single T cell receptor beta chain is shown here with its context. This sample is part of a study of blood T cell repertoires in COVID-19. Study summary: Sample material is recorded as cDNA or gDNA derived from T cells, B-cell-depleted T cells, or PBMCs.

In terms of age and location, participants ranged from roughly 18 to 95 years and lived in about two dozen US areas. Cohort 3 donors counted as recovered after two negative PCRs, clearance, or resolved symptoms. The protocol was immunoSEQ multiplex PCR, while the TCRdb copy is restricted to in-frame clones and leaves out a portion. Among about 370,000 clones listed, 85% to 90% were seen once. The V and J ends lost 3 bases and 7 bases respectively, with 7 bases between them. The CDR3 covers 13 residues. Germline CDR1 is KGHSH and CDR2 is LQKENI. The gene calls are TRBV18 and TRBJ1-6, with D unresolved. Sequenced sample: PBMCs or T cells enriched from blood (not recorded which). The receptor was isolated from a man aged 18 to 35 who had recovered from COVID-19. The CDR3 nucleotides are TGTGCCAGCTCACCGGCGCGGAATTCACCCCTCCACTTT. Translating it yields CASSPARNSPLHF.